This T cell receptor (beta chain) was obtained from a study of blood T cell repertoires in COVID-19. Turning to the study itself: T cells, B-cell-depleted T cells, or PBMCs provided the cDNA or gDNA that served as material.

Sequencing used immunoSEQ multiplex PCR; TCRdb keeps in-frame clones, though not all of them. The data hold about 170,000 clones, with 83% observed a single time. The sequence came from a woman aged 80 or over with acute or convalescent COVID-19. Sequencing input: peripheral blood.

The CDR3 is CASTRPLWGGSGNTIYF. CDR3 in DNA: TGTGCCAGCACTCGACCTCTGTGGGGGGGCTCTGGAAACACCATATATTTT. This chain joins TRBV28 and TRBJ1-3; weak D call: TRBD1 (5 bases). This CDR3 region has 17 residues. V shed 7 bases and J shed 0 bases, with 19 bases lying between them. The germline gives CDR1 MDHEN, CDR2 SYDVKM.